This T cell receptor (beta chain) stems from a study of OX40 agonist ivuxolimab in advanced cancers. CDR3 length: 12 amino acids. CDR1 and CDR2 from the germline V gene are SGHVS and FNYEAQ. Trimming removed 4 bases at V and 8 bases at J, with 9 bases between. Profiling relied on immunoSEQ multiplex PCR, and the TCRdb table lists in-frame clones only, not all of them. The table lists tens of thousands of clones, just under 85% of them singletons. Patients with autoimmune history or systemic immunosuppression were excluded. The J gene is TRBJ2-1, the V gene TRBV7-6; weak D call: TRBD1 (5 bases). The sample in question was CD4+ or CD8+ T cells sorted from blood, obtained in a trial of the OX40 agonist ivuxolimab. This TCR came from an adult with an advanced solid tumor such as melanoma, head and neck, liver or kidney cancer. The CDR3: CASSSRAYEQFF. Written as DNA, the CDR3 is TGTGCCAGCAGCTCCAGGGCGTATGAGCAGTTCTTC.